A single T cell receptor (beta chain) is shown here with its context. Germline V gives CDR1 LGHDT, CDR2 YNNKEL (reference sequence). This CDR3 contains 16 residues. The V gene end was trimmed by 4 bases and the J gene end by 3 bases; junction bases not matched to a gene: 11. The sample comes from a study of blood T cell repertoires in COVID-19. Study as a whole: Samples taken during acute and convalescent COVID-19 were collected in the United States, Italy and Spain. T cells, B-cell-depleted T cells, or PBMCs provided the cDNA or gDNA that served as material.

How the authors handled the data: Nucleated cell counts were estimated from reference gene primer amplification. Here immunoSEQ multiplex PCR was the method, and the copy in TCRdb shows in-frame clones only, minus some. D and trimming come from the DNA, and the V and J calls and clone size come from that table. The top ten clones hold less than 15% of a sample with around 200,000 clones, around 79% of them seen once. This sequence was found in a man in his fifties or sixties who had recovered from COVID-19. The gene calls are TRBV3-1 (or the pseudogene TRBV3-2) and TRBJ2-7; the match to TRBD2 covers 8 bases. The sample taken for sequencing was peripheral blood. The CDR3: CASSREAAGAGYEQYF. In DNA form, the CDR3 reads TGTGCCAGCAGCCGAGAGGCAGCGGGAGCTGGCTACGAGCAGTACTTC.